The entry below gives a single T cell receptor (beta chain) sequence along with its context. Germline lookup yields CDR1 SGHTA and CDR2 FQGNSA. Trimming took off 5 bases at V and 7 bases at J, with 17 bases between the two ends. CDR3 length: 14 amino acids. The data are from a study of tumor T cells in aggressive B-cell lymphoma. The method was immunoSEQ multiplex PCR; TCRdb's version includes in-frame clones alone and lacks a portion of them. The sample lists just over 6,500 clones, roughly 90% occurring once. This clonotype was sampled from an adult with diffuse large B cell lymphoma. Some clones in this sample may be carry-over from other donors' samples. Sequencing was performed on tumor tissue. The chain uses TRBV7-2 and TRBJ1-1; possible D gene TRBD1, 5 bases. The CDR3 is CASSTGTWVNEAFF. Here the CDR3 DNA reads TGTGCCAGCAGCACCGGGACTTGGGTCAATGAAGCTTTCTTT.